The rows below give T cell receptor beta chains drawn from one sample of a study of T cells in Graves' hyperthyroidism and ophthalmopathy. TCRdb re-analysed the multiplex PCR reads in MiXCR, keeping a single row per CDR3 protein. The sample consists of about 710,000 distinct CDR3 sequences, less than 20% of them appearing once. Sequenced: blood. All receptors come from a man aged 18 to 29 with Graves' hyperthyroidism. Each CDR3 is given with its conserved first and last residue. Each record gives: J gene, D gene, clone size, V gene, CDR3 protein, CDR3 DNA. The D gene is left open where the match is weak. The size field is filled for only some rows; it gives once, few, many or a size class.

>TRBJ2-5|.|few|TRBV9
CASSVSGSQETQYF
TGTGCCAGCAGCGTATCAGGGAGCCAAGAGACCCAGTACTTC
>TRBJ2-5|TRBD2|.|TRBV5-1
CASSLGTSDKTQYF
TGCGCCAGCAGCTTGGGGACTAGCGACAAGACCCAGTACTTC
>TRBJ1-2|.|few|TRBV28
CASSLRGPIYGYTF
TGTGCCAGCAGTTTAAGGGGCCCCATCTATGGCTACACCTTC
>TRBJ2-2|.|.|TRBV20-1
CSAGLGGSNTGELFF
TGCAGTGCTGGCCTGGGGGGTTCGAACACCGGGGAGCTGTTTTTT
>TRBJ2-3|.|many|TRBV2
CASKVAPHDDTQYF
TGTGCCAGCAAAGTAGCCCCCCACGATGATACGCAGTATTTT
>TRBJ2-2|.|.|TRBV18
CASSRIGRDTGELFF
TGTGCCAGCTCCCGGATCGGACGGGACACCGGGGAGCTGTTTTTT
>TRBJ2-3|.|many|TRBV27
CASRGKNRLTDTQYF
TGTGCCAGCAGAGGAAAAAACAGGCTAACAGATACGCAGTATTTT
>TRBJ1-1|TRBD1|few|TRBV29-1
CSVLLGQGSRNTEAFF
TGCAGCGTATTACTCGGACAGGGTAGTAGGAACACTGAAGCTTTCTTT
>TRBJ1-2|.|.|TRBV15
CATSRDPGGYTF
TGTGCCACCAGCAGAGACCCAGGGGGCTACACCTTC
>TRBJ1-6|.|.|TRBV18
CASSPRGGNSPLHF
TGTGCCAGCTCACCCCGGGGGGGGAATTCACCCCTCCACTTT
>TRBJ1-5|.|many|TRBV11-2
CASSLDPGYSNQPQHF
TGTGCCAGCAGCTTAGATCCGGGATATAGCAATCAGCCCCAGCATTTT
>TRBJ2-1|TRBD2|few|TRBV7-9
CASSLALFLAANEQFF
TGTGCCAGCAGCTTAGCGCTCTTCCTAGCGGCAAATGAGCAGTTCTTC
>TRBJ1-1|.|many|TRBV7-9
CASSQGREAFF
TGTGCCAGCAGCCAAGGTCGAGAAGCTTTCTTT
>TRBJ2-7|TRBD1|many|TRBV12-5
CASGLVISGQGSYEQYF
TGTGCTAGTGGTTTGGTAATTAGTGGACAGGGCTCCTACGAGCAGTACTTC
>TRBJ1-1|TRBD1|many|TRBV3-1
CASRPGGTGTEAFF
TGTGCCAGCAGGCCAGGGGGGACTGGCACTGAAGCTTTCTTT
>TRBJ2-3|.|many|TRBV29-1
CSVEDRGGPTDTQYF
TGCAGCGTTGAAGATCGAGGAGGACCCACAGATACGCAGTATTTT
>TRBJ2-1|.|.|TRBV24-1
CATSDFRKDLLYNEQFF
TGTGCCACCAGTGATTTTCGAAAAGACCTCCTTTACAATGAGCAGTTCTTC
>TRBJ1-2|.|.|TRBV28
CASSLAGTHGYTF
TGTGCCAGCAGTTTAGCGGGAACCCATGGCTACACCTTC